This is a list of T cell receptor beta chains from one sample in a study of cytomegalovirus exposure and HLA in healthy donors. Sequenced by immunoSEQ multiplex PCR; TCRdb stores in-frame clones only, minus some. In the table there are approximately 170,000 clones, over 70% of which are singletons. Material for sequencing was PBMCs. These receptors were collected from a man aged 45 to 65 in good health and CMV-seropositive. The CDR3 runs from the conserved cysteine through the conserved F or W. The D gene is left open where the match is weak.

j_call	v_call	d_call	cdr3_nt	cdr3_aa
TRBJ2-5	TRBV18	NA	TGTGCCAGCCCCCTCGGCCAAGAGACCCAGTACTTC	CASPLGQETQYF
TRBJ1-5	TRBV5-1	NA	TGCGCCAGCAGCACGGGAGATAGCAATCAGCCCCAGCATTTT	CASSTGDSNQPQHF
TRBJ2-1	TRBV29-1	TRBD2	TGCAGCGTTCCGGGACTAGCGGCCAGCTCCTACAATGAGCAGTTCTTC	CSVPGLAASSYNEQFF
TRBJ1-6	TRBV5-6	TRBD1	TGTGCCAGCAGCCCGAGACAGGGGAGCAGTTCACCCCTCCACTTT	CASSPRQGSSSPLHF
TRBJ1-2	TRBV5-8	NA	TGTGCCAGCAGCTTGCAGGGGATGGCAGCTGGCTACACCTTC	CASSLQGMAAGYTF
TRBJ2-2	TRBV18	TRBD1	TGTGCCAGCTCACCACAAGGACAGGGGTCCAACACCGGGGAGCTGTTTTTT	CASSPQGQGSNTGELFF
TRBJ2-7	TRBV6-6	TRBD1	TGTGCCAGCAGCAGTTCCGCCGGGACAGGGAGCTACGAGCAGTACTTC	CASSSSAGTGSYEQYF
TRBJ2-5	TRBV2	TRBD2	TGTGCCAGCACTCGGACTAGCGGGGGGGCACAAGAGACCCAGTACTTC	CASTRTSGGAQETQYF
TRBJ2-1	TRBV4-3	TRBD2	TGCGCCAGCAGCCAAGACGGGAGGATCTACAATGAGCAGTTCTTC	CASSQDGRIYNEQFF
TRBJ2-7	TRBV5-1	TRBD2	TGCGCCAGCAGCGCCTTGGGGGGAGCGGGGACCTACGAGCAGTACTTC	CASSALGGAGTYEQYF
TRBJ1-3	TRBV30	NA	TGTGCCTGGAAGGGAGGGGGAAGAAACACCATATATTTT	CAWKGGGRNTIYF
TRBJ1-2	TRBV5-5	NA	TGTGCCAGCAGCTTGAAGTCGGAGGGATTTTACTATGGCTACACCTTC	CASSLKSEGFYYGYTF
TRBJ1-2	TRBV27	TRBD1	TGTGCCAGCAGTTCACGACAGGGGAACTATGGCTACACCTTC	CASSSRQGNYGYTF
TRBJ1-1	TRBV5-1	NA	TGCGCCAGCAGCTTCGACGGCGGGAACACTGAAGCTTTCTTT	CASSFDGGNTEAFF
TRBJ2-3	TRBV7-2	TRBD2	TGTGCCAGCAGCTCCGTAGCGGGAGGTACAACAGATACGCAGTATTTT	CASSSVAGGTTDTQYF